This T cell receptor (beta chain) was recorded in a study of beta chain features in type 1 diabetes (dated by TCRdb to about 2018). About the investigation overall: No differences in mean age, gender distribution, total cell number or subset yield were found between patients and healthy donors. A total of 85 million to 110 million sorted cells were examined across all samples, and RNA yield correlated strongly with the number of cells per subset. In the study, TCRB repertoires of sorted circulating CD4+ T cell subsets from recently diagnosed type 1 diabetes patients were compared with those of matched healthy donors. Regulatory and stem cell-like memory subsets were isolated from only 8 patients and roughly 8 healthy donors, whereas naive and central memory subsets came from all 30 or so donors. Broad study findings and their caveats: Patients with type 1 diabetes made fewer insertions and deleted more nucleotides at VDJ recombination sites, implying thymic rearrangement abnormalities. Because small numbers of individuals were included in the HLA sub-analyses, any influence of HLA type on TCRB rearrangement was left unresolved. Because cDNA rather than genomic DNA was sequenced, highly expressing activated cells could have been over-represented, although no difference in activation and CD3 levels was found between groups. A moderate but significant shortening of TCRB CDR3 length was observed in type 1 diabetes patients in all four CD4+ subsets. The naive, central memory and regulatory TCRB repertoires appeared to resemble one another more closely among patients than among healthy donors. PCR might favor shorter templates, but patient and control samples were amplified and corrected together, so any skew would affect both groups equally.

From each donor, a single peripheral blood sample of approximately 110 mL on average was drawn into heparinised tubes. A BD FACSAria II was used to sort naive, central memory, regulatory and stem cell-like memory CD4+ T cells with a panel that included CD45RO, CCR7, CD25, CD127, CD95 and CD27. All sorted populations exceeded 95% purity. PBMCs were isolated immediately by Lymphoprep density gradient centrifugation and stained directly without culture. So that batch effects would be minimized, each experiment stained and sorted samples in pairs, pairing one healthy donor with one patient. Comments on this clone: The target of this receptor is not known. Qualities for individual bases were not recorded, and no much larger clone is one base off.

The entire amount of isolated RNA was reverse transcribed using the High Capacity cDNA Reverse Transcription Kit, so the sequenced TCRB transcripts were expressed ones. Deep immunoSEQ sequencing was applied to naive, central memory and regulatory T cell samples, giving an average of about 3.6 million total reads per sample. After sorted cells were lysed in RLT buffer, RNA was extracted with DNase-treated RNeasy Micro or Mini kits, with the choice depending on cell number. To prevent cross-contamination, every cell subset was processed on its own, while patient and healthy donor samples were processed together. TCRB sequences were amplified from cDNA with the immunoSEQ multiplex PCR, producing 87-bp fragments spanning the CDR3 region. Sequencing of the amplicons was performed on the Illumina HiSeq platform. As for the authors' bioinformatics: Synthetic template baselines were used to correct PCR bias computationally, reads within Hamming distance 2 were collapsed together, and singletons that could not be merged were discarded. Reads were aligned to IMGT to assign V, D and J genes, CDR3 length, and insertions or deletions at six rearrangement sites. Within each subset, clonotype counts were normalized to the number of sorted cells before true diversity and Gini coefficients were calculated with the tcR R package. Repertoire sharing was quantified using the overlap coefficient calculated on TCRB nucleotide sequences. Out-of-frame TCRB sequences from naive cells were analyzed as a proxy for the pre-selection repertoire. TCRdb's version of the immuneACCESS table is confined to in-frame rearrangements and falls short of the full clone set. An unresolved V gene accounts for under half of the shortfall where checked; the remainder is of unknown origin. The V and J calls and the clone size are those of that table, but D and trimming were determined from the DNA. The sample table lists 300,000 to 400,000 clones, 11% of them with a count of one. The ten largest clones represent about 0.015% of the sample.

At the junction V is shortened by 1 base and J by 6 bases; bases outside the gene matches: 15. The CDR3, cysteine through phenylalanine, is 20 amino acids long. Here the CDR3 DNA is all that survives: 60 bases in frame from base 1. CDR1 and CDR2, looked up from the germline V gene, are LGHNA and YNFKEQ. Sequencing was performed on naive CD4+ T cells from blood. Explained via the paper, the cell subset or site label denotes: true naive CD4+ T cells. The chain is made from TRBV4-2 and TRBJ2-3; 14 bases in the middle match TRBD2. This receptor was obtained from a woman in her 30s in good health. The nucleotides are TGTGCCAGCAGCCAAGGGATTAGTTTGGGACTAGCGGGAGTAGGTGATACGCAGTATTTT. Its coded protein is CASSQGISLGLAGVGDTQYF.